Listed below are T cell receptor beta chains from one sample, sequenced in a study of identical twins. A single record per CDR3 protein comes from TCRdb applying MiXCR to the 5' RACE reads. This table has roughly 220,000 distinct CDR3 sequences, 6.5% appearing once. Another study also made use of these data, one on T cells expressing NK-cell markers.

Sequencing was performed on CD8+ T cells sorted from blood. These receptors came from a woman between 18 and 29 years old in good health. Each CDR3 is given with its conserved first and last residue. Each record gives: clone size, J gene, D gene, V gene, CDR3 protein, CDR3 DNA. The D gene is left open where the match is weak. Where a row states a size, it is once, few, many or the class of an expanded clone; other rows omit it.

size: few
J: TRBJ1-2
D: -
V: TRBV5-6
CDR3: CASSLVGTNRAGYTF
DNA: TGTGCCAGCAGCTTGGTCGGGACAAATCGGGCGGGCTACACCTTC

size: many
J: TRBJ1-1
D: -
V: TRBV20-1
CDR3: CSARTGGWKAEAFF
DNA: TGCAGTGCTAGGACAGGAGGGTGGAAGGCTGAAGCTTTCTTT

size: -
J: TRBJ2-1
D: -
V: TRBV7-9
CDR3: CASTQPLSWDEQFF
DNA: TGTGCCAGCACCCAGCCCCTCTCTTGGGATGAGCAGTTCTTC

size: few
J: TRBJ1-5
D: TRBD1
V: TRBV20-1
CDR3: CSAKDREIHSNQPQHF
DNA: TGCAGTGCTAAGGACAGGGAGATCCATAGCAATCAGCCCCAGCATTTT

size: few
J: TRBJ2-2
D: TRBD1
V: TRBV20-1
CDR3: CSARPRDRVPGELFF
DNA: TGCAGTGCTAGACCCCGGGACAGGGTTCCCGGGGAGCTGTTTTTT

size: many
J: TRBJ1-2
D: TRBD1
V: TRBV10-3
CDR3: CAVPATGGDGYTF
DNA: TGTGCCGTTCCTGCGACAGGGGGCGATGGCTACACCTTC

size: many
J: TRBJ1-3
D: -
V: TRBV12-3/TRBV12-4
CDR3: CASVVALGNTIYF
DNA: TGTGCCAGCGTCGTAGCTTTGGGAAACACCATATATTTT

size: -
J: TRBJ1-1
D: -
V: TRBV7-8
CDR3: CASSLQEGEAAFF
DNA: TGTGCCAGCAGCTTACAAGAGGGGGAGGCCGCTTTCTTT

size: -
J: TRBJ2-7
D: TRBD2
V: TRBV6-1
CDR3: CASSAGGGLPLSSYEQYF
DNA: TGTGCCAGCAGTGCTGGGGGGGGTCTGCCGTTGAGCTCCTACGAGCAGTACTTC

size: -
J: TRBJ2-1
D: -
V: TRBV9
CDR3: CASSVVGRSDEQFF
DNA: TGTGCCAGCAGCGTAGTCGGGAGAAGTGATGAGCAGTTCTTC

size: many
J: TRBJ2-1
D: TRBD2
V: TRBV18
CDR3: CASSPPGTRANEQFF
DNA: TGTGCCAGCTCACCCCCCGGGACTAGGGCCAATGAGCAGTTCTTC

size: -
J: TRBJ2-7
D: TRBD2
V: TRBV9
CDR3: CASSVAGLAYEQYF
DNA: TGTGCCAGCAGCGTAGCCGGACTAGCCTACGAGCAGTACTTC

size: few
J: TRBJ2-2
D: TRBD1
V: TRBV6-4
CDR3: CASSDGQGVTGELFF
DNA: TGTGCCAGCAGTGACGGACAGGGGGTCACCGGGGAGCTGTTTTTT

size: few
J: TRBJ1-1
D: TRBD1
V: TRBV30
CDR3: CAWSVGQGNTEAFF
DNA: TGTGCCTGGAGTGTGGGACAGGGAAACACTGAAGCTTTCTTT

size: few
J: TRBJ2-5
D: -
V: TRBV6-1
CDR3: CASLPLGGLTGEETQYF
DNA: TGTGCCAGCCTTCCACTCGGCGGGCTGACGGGGGAAGAGACCCAGTACTTC

size: few
J: TRBJ2-3
D: -
V: TRBV27
CDR3: CASSPRATLADTQYF
DNA: TGTGCCAGCAGTCCACGGGCTACCCTGGCAGATACGCAGTATTTT

size: -
J: TRBJ1-5
D: -
V: TRBV7-2
CDR3: CASKGGRNQPQHF
DNA: TGTGCCAGCAAAGGAGGAAGGAATCAGCCCCAGCATTTT

size: few
J: TRBJ2-5
D: -
V: TRBV5-1
CDR3: CASSLGQYAQETQYF
DNA: TGCGCCAGCAGCTTGGGCCAGTATGCCCAAGAGACCCAGTACTTC

size: many
J: TRBJ1-2
D: -
V: TRBV4-3
CDR3: CASSQDEATNYGYTF
DNA: TGCGCCAGCAGCCAAGATGAAGCTACCAACTATGGCTACACCTTC

size: -
J: TRBJ2-7
D: TRBD1
V: TRBV19
CDR3: CASSNRGLSDEQYF
DNA: TGTGCCAGTAGTAACAGGGGGCTCTCTGACGAGCAGTACTTC

size: few
J: TRBJ1-2
D: -
V: TRBV15
CDR3: CATSRAGTERDGYTF
DNA: TGTGCCACCAGCAGAGCGGGGACCGAAAGGGATGGCTACACCTTC

size: many
J: TRBJ1-6
D: TRBD1
V: TRBV10-3
CDR3: CAISDPGQQRRVNSPLHF
DNA: TGTGCCATCAGCGATCCGGGACAGCAAAGGCGGGTTAATTCACCCCTCCACTTT

size: -
J: TRBJ1-6
D: -
V: TRBV7-9
CDR3: CASSGGGWASPLHF
DNA: TGTGCCAGCAGCGGGGGCGGCTGGGCTTCTCCCCTCCACTTT

size: many
J: TRBJ1-1
D: -
V: TRBV11-2
CDR3: CASSLDYTGLNTEAFF
DNA: TGTGCCAGCAGCTTAGATTATACAGGACTGAACACTGAAGCTTTCTTT

size: many
J: TRBJ1-4
D: -
V: TRBV6-5
CDR3: CASSSAAPSNEKLFF
DNA: TGTGCCAGCAGTTCGGCAGCCCCCAGTAATGAAAAACTGTTTTTT

size: many
J: TRBJ2-3
D: TRBD1
V: TRBV5-1
CDR3: CASSWTGTVTDTQYF
DNA: TGCGCCAGCAGCTGGACCGGGACAGTCACAGATACGCAGTATTTT

size: -
J: TRBJ2-1
D: -
V: TRBV12-3/TRBV12-4
CDR3: CASSPDYEQFF
DNA: TGTGCCAGCAGTCCCGACTATGAGCAGTTCTTC

size: -
J: TRBJ1-1
D: TRBD1
V: TRBV25-1
CDR3: CASSPLDRGPDTEAFF
DNA: TGTGCCAGCAGTCCTCTCGACAGGGGGCCTGACACTGAAGCTTTCTTT

size: many
J: TRBJ1-1
D: -
V: TRBV25-1
CDR3: CASSEAFTEAFF
DNA: TGTGCCAGCAGTGAAGCTTTCACTGAAGCTTTCTTT

size: few
J: TRBJ2-7
D: TRBD1
V: TRBV2
CDR3: CASSEMGQGAHIREQYF
DNA: TGTGCCAGCAGTGAAATGGGACAGGGGGCTCATATCCGCGAGCAGTACTTC

size: many
J: TRBJ1-1
D: -
V: TRBV27
CDR3: CASRTRQNTEAFF
DNA: TGTGCCAGCAGAACTCGGCAGAACACTGAAGCTTTCTTT

size: -
J: TRBJ1-2
D: -
V: TRBV2
CDR3: CARSLAAITSDYGYTF
DNA: TGTGCCAGAAGTCTTGCGGCCATCACTTCCGACTATGGCTACACCTTC

size: many
J: TRBJ2-7
D: -
V: TRBV5-1
CDR3: CASSLGVDYEQYF
DNA: TGCGCCAGCAGCTTGGGGGTAGACTACGAGCAGTACTTC

size: -
J: TRBJ2-2
D: -
V: TRBV6-1
CDR3: CASSLRENTGELFF
DNA: TGTGCCAGCTCTTTACGGGAGAACACCGGGGAGCTGTTTTTT

size: -
J: TRBJ2-7
D: -
V: TRBV6-6
CDR3: CASQLALVYEQYF
DNA: TGTGCCAGCCAATTGGCCCTTGTCTACGAGCAGTACTTC

size: many
J: TRBJ1-5
D: -
V: TRBV20-1
CDR3: CSAPDPTPNQPQHF
DNA: TGCAGTGCGCCTGACCCTACCCCCAATCAGCCCCAGCATTTT

size: -
J: TRBJ1-5
D: -
V: TRBV7-9
CDR3: CASSLEGAQFPSQPQHF
DNA: TGTGCCAGCAGCTTAGAAGGAGCACAGTTCCCCAGTCAGCCCCAGCATTTT

size: few
J: TRBJ2-1
D: -
V: TRBV9
CDR3: CASTPRSGSGNEQFF
DNA: TGTGCCAGCACACCAAGGTCAGGGAGTGGGAATGAGCAGTTCTTC

size: many
J: TRBJ2-7
D: -
V: TRBV7-9
CDR3: CASSSGLTLYEQYF
DNA: TGTGCCAGCAGCTCCGGACTGACGCTCTACGAGCAGTACTTC

size: -
J: TRBJ2-2
D: -
V: TRBV27
CDR3: CASSWGSTGELFF
DNA: TGTGCCAGCAGCTGGGGGAGCACCGGGGAGCTGTTTTTT

size: -
J: TRBJ2-5
D: -
V: TRBV20-1
CDR3: CSAAMVNDQETQYF
DNA: TGCAGTGCTGCTATGGTGAACGACCAAGAGACCCAGTACTTC

size: few
J: TRBJ2-1
D: TRBD2
V: TRBV6-5
CDR3: CASSYRREDLYNEQFF
DNA: TGTGCCAGCAGTTACAGGCGGGAGGACCTTTACAATGAGCAGTTCTTC

size: -
J: TRBJ2-1
D: TRBD2
V: TRBV27
CDR3: CASRSGGLVNEQFF
DNA: TGTGCCAGCAGAAGCGGGGGCCTGGTCAATGAGCAGTTCTTC

size: many
J: TRBJ2-5
D: -
V: TRBV20-1
CDR3: CSASMGLRGLEVTQYF
DNA: TGCAGTGCTAGTATGGGGTTGAGGGGTCTTGAAGTGACCCAGTACTTC

size: -
J: TRBJ2-1
D: -
V: TRBV20-1
CDR3: CSSRSGSYNEQFF
DNA: TGCAGTTCACGGAGCGGCTCCTACAATGAGCAGTTCTTC

size: -
J: TRBJ2-2
D: -
V: TRBV10-3
CDR3: CAITKEGDTNTGELFF
DNA: TGTGCCATCACCAAAGAGGGGGACACGAACACCGGGGAGCTGTTTTTT

size: few
J: TRBJ1-1
D: TRBD1
V: TRBV9
CDR3: CASSVGGQGFTEAFF
DNA: TGTGCCAGCAGCGTAGGGGGACAGGGTTTTACTGAAGCTTTCTTT

size: many
J: TRBJ2-3
D: TRBD2
V: TRBV2
CDR3: CASSEGGSGGTLLSTDTQYF
DNA: TGTGCCAGCAGTGAAGGCGGTAGCGGGGGGACTTTACTTAGCACAGATACGCAGTATTTT

size: many
J: TRBJ2-1
D: -
V: TRBV4-1
CDR3: CASSHPPSGAYNEQFF
DNA: TGCGCCAGCAGCCATCCCCCCAGCGGAGCCTACAATGAGCAGTTCTTC

size: few
J: TRBJ1-1
D: -
V: TRBV7-8
CDR3: CASRHTEIEAFF
DNA: TGTGCCAGCCGACACACGGAGATTGAAGCTTTCTTT

size: -
J: TRBJ1-2
D: -
V: TRBV20-1
CDR3: CSAPGDSYGYTF
DNA: TGCAGTGCCCCGGGGGATTCCTATGGCTACACCTTC

size: -
J: TRBJ1-1
D: TRBD1
V: TRBV7-9
CDR3: CASSMTGIPEAFF
DNA: TGTGCCAGCAGCATGACAGGGATCCCTGAAGCTTTCTTT

size: many
J: TRBJ2-7
D: -
V: TRBV11-2
CDR3: CASSLTSHHEQYF
DNA: TGTGCCAGCAGCTTGACTAGTCATCACGAGCAGTACTTC